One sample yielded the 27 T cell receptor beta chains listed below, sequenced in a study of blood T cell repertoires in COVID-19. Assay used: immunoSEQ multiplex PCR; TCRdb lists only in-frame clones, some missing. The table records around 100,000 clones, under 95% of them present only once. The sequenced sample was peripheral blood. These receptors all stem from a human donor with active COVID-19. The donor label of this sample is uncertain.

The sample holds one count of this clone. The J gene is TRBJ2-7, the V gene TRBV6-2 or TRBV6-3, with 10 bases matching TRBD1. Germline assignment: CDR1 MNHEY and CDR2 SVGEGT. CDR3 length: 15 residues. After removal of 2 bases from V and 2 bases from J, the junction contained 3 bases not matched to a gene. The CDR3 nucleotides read TGTGCCAGCAGTTACCGGACAGGGGGACCCTACGAGCAGTACTTC. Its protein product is CASSYRTGGPYEQYF.

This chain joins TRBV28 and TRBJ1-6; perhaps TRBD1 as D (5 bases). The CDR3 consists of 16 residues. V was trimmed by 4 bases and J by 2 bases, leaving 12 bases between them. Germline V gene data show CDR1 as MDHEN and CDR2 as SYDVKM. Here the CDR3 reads CASSSQTVTYNSPLHF. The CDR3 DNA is TGTGCCAGCAGTTCACAGACAGTAACCTATAATTCACCCCTCCACTTT.

Written as DNA, the CDR3 is TGCGCCAGCAGCCAAGGCCAGCCCGGAGATGAGCAGTTCTTC. This translates into CASSQGQPGDEQFF. The V call is TRBV4-1, the J call TRBJ2-1; no definite D call. Per the germline V gene, CDR1 is MGHRA and CDR2 is YSYEKL. V was trimmed by 1 base and J by 8 bases, leaving 12 bases between them. This CDR3 region has 14 residues.

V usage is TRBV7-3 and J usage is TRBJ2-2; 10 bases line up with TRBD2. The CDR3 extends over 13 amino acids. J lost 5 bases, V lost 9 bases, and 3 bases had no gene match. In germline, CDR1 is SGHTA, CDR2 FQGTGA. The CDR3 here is CASSGGITGELFF. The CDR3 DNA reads TGTGCCAGTAGCGGGGGGATAACCGGGGAGCTGTTTTTT.

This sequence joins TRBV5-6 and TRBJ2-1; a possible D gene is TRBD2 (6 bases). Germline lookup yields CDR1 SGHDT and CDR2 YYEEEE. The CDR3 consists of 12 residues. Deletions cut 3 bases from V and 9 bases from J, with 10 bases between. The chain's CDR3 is CASSWDLGEQFF. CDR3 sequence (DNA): TGTGCCAGCAGCTGGGACTTGGGTGAGCAGTTCTTC.

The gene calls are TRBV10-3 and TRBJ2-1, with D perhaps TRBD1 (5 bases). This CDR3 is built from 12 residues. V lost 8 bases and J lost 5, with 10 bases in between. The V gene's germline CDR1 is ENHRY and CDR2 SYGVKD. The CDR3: CAIRRRDNEQFF. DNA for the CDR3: TGTGCCATCCGGCGCAGGGACAATGAGCAGTTCTTC.

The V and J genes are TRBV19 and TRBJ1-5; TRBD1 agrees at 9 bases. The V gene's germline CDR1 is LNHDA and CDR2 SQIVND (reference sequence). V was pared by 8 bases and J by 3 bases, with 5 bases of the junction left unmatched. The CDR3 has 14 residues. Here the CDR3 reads CASGDRELNQPQHF. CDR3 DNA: TGTGCCAGTGGGGACAGGGAGCTCAATCAGCCCCAGCATTTT.

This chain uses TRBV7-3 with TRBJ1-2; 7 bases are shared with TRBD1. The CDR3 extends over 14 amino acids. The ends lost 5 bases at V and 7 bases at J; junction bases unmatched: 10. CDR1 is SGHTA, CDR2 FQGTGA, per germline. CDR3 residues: CASSPDRDSGGYTF. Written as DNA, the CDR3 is TGTGCCAGCAGCCCAGACCGGGACAGTGGTGGCTACACCTTC.

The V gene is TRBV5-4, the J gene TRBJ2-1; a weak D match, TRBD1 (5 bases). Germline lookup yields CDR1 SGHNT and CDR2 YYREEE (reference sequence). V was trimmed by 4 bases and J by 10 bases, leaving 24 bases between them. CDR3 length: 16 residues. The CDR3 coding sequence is TGTGCCAGCAGCCAACCACGGGCAGGGAAGGGGCGGGAGCAGTTCTTC. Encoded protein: CASSQPRAGKGREQFF.

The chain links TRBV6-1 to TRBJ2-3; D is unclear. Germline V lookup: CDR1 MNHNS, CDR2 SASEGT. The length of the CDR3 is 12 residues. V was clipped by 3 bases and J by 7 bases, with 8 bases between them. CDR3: CASSDPGNTQYF. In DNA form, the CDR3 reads TGTGCCAGCAGTGACCCAGGAAATACGCAGTATTTT.

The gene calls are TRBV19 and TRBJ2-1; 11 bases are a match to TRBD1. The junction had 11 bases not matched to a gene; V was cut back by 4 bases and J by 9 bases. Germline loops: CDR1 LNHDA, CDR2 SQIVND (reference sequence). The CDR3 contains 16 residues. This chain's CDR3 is CASSTLIGQGAGEQFF. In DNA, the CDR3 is TGTGCCAGTAGTACCTTAATAGGACAGGGGGCGGGTGAGCAGTTCTTC.

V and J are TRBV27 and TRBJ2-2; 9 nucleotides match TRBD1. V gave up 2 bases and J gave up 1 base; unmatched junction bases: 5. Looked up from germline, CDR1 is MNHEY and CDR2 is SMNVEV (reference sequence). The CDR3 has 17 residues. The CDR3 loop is CASSLNRGPLNTGELFF. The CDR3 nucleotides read TGTGCCAGCAGTTTAAACAGGGGGCCGTTGAACACCGGGGAGCTGTTTTTT.

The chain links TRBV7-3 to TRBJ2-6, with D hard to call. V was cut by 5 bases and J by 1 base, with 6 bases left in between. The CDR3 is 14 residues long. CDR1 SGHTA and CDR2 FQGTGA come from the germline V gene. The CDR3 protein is CASSPSSGANVLTF. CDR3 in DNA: TGTGCCAGCAGCCCGTCTTCTGGGGCCAACGTCCTGACTTTC.

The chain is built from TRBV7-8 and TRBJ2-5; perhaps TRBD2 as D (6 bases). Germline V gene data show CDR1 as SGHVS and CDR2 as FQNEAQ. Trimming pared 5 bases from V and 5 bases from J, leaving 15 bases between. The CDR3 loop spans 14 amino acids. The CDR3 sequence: CASSQDGGWETQYF. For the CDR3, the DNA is TGTGCCAGCAGCCAAGACGGGGGTTGGGAGACCCAGTACTTC. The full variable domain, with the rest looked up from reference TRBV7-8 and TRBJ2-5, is GAGVSQSPRYKVAKRGQDVALRCDPISGHVSLFWYQQALGQGPEFLTYFQNEAQLDKSGLPSDRFFAERPEGSVSTLKIQRTQQEDSAVYLCASSQDGGWETQYFGPGTRLLVL.

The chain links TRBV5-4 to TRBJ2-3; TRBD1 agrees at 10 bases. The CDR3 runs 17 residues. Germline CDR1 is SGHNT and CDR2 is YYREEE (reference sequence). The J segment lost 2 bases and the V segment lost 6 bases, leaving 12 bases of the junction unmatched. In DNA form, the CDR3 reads TGTGCCAGCACCCTACGACAGGGGGCGGAAGACACAGATACGCAGTATTTT. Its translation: CASTLRQGAEDTDTQYF.

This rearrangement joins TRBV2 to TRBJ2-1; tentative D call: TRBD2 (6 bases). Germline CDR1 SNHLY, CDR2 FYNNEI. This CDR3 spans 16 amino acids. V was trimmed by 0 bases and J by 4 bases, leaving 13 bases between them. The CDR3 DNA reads TGTGCCAGCAGTGAAGCAATACTAGCCAGGTACAATGAGCAGTTCTTC. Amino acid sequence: CASSEAILARYNEQFF.

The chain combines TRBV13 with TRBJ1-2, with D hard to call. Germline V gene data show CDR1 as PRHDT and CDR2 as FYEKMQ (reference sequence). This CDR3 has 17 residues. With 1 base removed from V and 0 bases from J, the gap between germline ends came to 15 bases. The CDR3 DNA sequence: TGTGCCAGCAGCTTAGCGGGAGAACCGATAGCTAACTATGGCTACACCTTC. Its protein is CASSLAGEPIANYGYTF.

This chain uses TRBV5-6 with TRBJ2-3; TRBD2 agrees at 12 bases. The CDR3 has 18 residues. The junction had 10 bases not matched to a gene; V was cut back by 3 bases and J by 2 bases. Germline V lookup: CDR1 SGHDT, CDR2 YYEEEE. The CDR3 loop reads CASSSSGGASAFTDTQYF. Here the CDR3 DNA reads TGTGCCAGCAGCTCTAGCGGGGGGGCCTCGGCCTTCACAGATACGCAGTATTTT.

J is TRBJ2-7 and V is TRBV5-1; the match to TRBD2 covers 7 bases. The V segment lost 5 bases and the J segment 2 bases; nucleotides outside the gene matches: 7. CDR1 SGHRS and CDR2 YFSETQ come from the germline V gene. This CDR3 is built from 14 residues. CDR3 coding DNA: TGCGCCAGCAGAGTTCGCGGGGGAACCTACGAGCAGTACTTC. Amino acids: CASRVRGGTYEQYF.

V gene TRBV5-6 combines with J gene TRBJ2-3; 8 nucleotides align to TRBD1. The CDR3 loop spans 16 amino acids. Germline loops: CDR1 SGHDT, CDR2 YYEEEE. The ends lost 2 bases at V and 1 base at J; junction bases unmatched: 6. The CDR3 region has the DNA TGTGCCAGCAGCTTCTACAGGGGGGATGGCACAGATACGCAGTATTTT. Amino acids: CASSFYRGDGTDTQYF.

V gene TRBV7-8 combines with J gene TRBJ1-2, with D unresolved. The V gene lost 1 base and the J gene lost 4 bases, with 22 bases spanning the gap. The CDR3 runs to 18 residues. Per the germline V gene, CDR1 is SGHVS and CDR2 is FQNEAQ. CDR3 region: CASSLDDVGAGLGYGYTF. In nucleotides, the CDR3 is TGTGCCAGCAGCTTAGATGATGTCGGTGCGGGGTTGGGCTATGGCTACACCTTC.

CDR3 DNA: TGTGCCAGCAGCCAAGGAGAAGTTTATGGCTACACCTTC. Translated: CASSQGEVYGYTF. The V call is TRBV4-2, the J call TRBJ1-2, with D unclear. There are 13 residues in the CDR3. V lost 1 base and J 5 bases, leaving 8 bases between the germline ends. Germline V gene lookup returns CDR1 LGHNA and CDR2 YNFKEQ.

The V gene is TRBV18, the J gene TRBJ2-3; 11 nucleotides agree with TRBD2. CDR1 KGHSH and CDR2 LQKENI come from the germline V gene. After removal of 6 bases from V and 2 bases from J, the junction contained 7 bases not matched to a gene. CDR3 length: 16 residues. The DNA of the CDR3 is TGTGCCAGCTCGCACCTAGCGGGGGGACCCACAGATACGCAGTATTTT. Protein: CASSHLAGGPTDTQYF.

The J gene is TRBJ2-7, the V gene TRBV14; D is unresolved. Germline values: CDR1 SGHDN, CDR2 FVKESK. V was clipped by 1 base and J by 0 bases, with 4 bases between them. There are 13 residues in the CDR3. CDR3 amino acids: CASSQVISYEQYF. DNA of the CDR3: TGTGCCAGCAGCCAAGTCATCTCCTACGAGCAGTACTTC.

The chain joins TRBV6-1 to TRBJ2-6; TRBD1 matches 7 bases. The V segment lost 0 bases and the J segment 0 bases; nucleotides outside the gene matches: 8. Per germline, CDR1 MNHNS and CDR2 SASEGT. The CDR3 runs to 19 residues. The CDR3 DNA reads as TGTGCCAGCAGTGAAGCGCCGGGACAGCTACGCTCTGGGGCCAACGTCCTGACTTTC. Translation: CASSEAPGQLRSGANVLTF.

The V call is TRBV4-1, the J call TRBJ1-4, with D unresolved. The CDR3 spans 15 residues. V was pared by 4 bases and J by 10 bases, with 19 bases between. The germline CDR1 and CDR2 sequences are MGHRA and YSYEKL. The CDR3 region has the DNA TGCGCCAGCAGCCCCCCCCCTGCCGACCGGGGAAAACTGTTTTTT. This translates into CASSPPPADRGKLFF.

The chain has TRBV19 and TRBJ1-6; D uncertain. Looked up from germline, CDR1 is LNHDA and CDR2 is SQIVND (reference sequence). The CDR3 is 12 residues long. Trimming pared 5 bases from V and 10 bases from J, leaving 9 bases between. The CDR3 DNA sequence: TGTGCCAGTAGTGGTGCGGGGTCACCCCTCCACTTT. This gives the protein CASSGAGSPLHF.